A single sample gave rise to the 15 T cell receptor beta chains below, sequenced in a study of cytomegalovirus exposure and HLA in healthy donors. Both 60 Vbeta primers and 13 Jbeta primers went into the PCR. Produced via immunoSEQ multiplex PCR; TCRdb's table is partial and in-frame only. The table records about 160,000 clones, roughly four fifths of them present only once. The sample was PBMCs. The receptor source for this set is a man between 40 and 49 years old in good health and CMV-seronegative.

The V call is TRBV5-1, the J call TRBJ1-1, with D hard to call. V lost 2 bases and J 1 base, leaving 9 bases between the germline ends. CDR1 and CDR2 from the germline V gene are SGHRS and YFSETQ. The CDR3 is 14 residues long. CDR3 nucleotides: TGCGCCAGCAGCTTAGAGAATGCGAACACTGAAGCTTTCTTT. Its protein is CASSLENANTEAFF.

The chain links TRBV6-1 to TRBJ2-7, with TRBD1 matching 11 bases. This CDR3 has 15 residues. Losses at the gene ends were 7 bases for V and 4 bases for J; bases not matched to a gene: 9. Germline V lookup: CDR1 MNHNS, CDR2 SASEGT. CDR3 bases: TGTGCCAGCACCCATGGACAGGGGGCCGTGTACGAGCAGTACTTC. Encoded protein: CASTHGQGAVYEQYF.

The chain employs TRBV2 and TRBJ2-2, with D perhaps TRBD1 (7 bases). The length of the CDR3 is 15 residues. V was trimmed by 4 bases and J by 5 bases, leaving 14 bases between them. The germline V gene has CDR1 SNHLY and CDR2 FYNNEI. CDR3 nucleotides: TGTGCCAGCAGTGGCAGCAGGGGGGTAACCGGGGAGCTGTTTTTT. Residues: CASSGSRGVTGELFF.

V is TRBV5-4 and J is TRBJ2-1; TRBD2 matches at 8 bases. Germline V CDR1 and CDR2: SGHNT, YYREEE (reference sequence). Trimming at V came to 0 bases and at J to 0 bases, leaving 2 bases not matched to a gene. CDR3 length: 16 residues. CDR3: CASSLDAGGSYNEQFF. In DNA form, the CDR3 reads TGTGCCAGCAGCTTGGATGCGGGAGGCTCCTACAATGAGCAGTTCTTC.

V gene TRBV7-7 combines with J gene TRBJ2-3; TRBD2 matches 8 bases. V was pared by 3 bases and J by 2 bases, with 7 bases of the junction left unmatched. This CDR3 has 16 amino acids. Looked up from germline, CDR1 is SSHAT and CDR2 is FNYEAQ (reference sequence). The CDR3 spells CASSLSSGGSTDTQYF. Written as DNA, the CDR3 is TGTGCCAGCAGCTTGTCGAGCGGGGGTTCCACAGATACGCAGTATTTT.

V is TRBV6-6 and J is TRBJ1-2; 9 positions match TRBD1. The CDR3 is 15 residues long. J lost 8 bases, V lost 0 bases, and 7 bases had no gene match. From germline, CDR1 is MNHNY and CDR2 SVGAGI (reference sequence). This CDR3 reads CASSYSYRGPEGYTF. For the CDR3, the DNA is TGTGCCAGCAGTTACTCATACAGGGGGCCGGAAGGCTACACCTTC.

This chain connects TRBV10-1 to TRBJ2-3; TRBD2 matches 7 bases. Losses at the gene ends were 3 bases for V and 9 bases for J; bases not matched to a gene: 9. The germline CDR1 and CDR2 sequences are WNHNN and SYGVQD (reference sequence). This CDR3 region has 14 residues. The DNA of the CDR3 is TGCGCCAGCAGTGATCTCCGCGGGAGTGGGACGCAGTATTTT. Its translation is CASSDLRGSGTQYF.

The chain joins TRBV28 to TRBJ1-1; D gene ambiguous. There are 11 residues in the CDR3. V lost 1 base and J 8 bases, leaving 5 bases between the germline ends. Germline values: CDR1 MDHEN, CDR2 SYDVKM. Written as DNA, the CDR3 is TGTGCCAGCAGTTTATCGGTAGAAGCTTTCTTT. Residues: CASSLSVEAFF.

This clone was recorded once. The rearrangement links TRBV6-1 to TRBJ2-3; 9 bases line up with TRBD2. The CDR3 loop spans 16 amino acids. Germline V gene lookup returns CDR1 MNHNS and CDR2 SASEGT. The V segment lost 2 bases and the J segment 6 bases; nucleotides outside the gene matches: 9. The CDR3 here is CASSEIFAGGADTQYF. The CDR3 DNA sequence: TGTGCCAGCAGTGAAATCTTTGCGGGAGGGGCGGATACGCAGTATTTT.

The chain recombines TRBV7-2 with TRBJ1-1, with D perhaps TRBD1 (6 bases). Per germline, CDR1 SGHTA and CDR2 FQGNSA. The CDR3 totals 15 residues. Trimming stripped 1 base from V and 1 base from J, with 10 bases between. CDR3 bases: TGTGCCAGCAGCTTAGTTGCGGGGGCGAACACTGAAGCTTTCTTT. Its protein product is CASSLVAGANTEAFF.

The table lists this clone with a few counts. This chain joins TRBV28 and TRBJ1-2, with a possible D match to TRBD1 (6 bases). V was pared by 5 bases and J by 2 bases, with 15 bases between. The germline gives CDR1 MDHEN, CDR2 SYDVKM. The CDR3 loop spans 15 amino acids. The CDR3 nucleotides are TGTGCCAGCAGTGACCCCCAGGACAGAAACTATGGCTACACCTTC. This encodes CASSDPQDRNYGYTF.

The chain combines TRBV6-6 with TRBJ2-3, with a tentative D call TRBD2 (6 bases). Germline values: CDR1 MNHNY, CDR2 SVGAGI (reference sequence). CDR3 length: 13 residues. With 6 bases removed from V and 4 bases from J, the gap between germline ends came to 11 bases. This CDR3 is CASREGVSDTQYF. CDR3 DNA: TGTGCCAGCAGGGAGGGAGTTTCAGATACGCAGTATTTT.

Written as DNA, the CDR3 is TGTGCCAGTAGTATACTATTGCGAGGGGAGCAGTTCTTC. This gives the protein CASSILLRGEQFF. The gene calls are TRBV19 and TRBJ2-1, with a possible D match to TRBD2 (5 bases). Germline V gene data show CDR1 as LNHDA and CDR2 as SQIVND (reference sequence). Trimming took 2 bases from V and 10 from J, leaving 12 bases between them. The CDR3 consists of 13 residues.

There are a few counts of this clone. J is TRBJ2-7 and V is TRBV5-1; no reliable D call. Germline CDR1 SGHRS, CDR2 YFSETQ. The CDR3 loop spans 14 amino acids. V dropped 2 bases and J dropped 2 bases, with 11 bases sitting between them. CDR3 nucleotides: TGCGCCAGCAGCTTTTTAGCCTTCCCCTACGAGCAGTACGTC. Translating gives CASSFLAFPYEQYV.

CDR3 sequence reads: CASSQTRDNTGELFF. Here the CDR3 DNA reads TGTGCCAGCAGTCAGACTAGAGATAACACCGGGGAGCTGTTTTTT. The gene calls are TRBV27 and TRBJ2-2; weak D call: TRBD2 (6 bases). CDR3 length equals 15 residues. Germline V lookup: CDR1 MNHEY, CDR2 SMNVEV (reference sequence). V was pared by 5 bases and J by 2 bases, with 12 bases between.